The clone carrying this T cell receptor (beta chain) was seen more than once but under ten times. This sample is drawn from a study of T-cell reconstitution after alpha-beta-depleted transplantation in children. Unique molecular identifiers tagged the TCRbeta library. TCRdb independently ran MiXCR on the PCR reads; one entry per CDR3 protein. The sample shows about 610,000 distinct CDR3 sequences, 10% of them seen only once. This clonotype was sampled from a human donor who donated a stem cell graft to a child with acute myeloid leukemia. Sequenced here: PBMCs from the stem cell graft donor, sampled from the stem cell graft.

The CDR3 DNA is TGTGCCAGCAGCTTAGTCTTGGGGGGCGGGGAGCTGTTTTTT. As protein: CASSLVLGGGELFF. The chain recombines TRBV7-8 with TRBJ2-2; possible D gene TRBD2, 6 bases. The CDR3 has 14 residues. Trimming pared 1 base from V and 7 bases from J, leaving 10 bases between. Germline values: CDR1 SGHVS, CDR2 FQNEAQ.